These T cell receptor beta chains were read from a single sample in a study of blood T cell repertoires in COVID-19. Assay used: immunoSEQ multiplex PCR; TCRdb lists only in-frame clones, some missing. The top ten clones hold about 4% of a sample with some 300,000 clones, 70% to 90% of them seen once. Input material: peripheral blood. The source is a woman in her forties or fifties with active or convalescent COVID-19. The CDR3 runs from the conserved cysteine through the conserved F or W. Each record gives: clone size, J gene, D gene, V gene, CDR3 DNA, CDR3 protein. D genes are given only for firm matches. Clone size is given for some rows only: seen once, a few or many times, or a class if the clone is expanded.

abundance: few; j_gene: TRBJ2-3; d_gene: NA; v_gene: TRBV9; CDR3nt: TGTGCCAGCAGCGTATTAACGGCAGATACGCAGTATTTT; CDR3aa: CASSVLTADTQYF
abundance: NA; j_gene: TRBJ2-7; d_gene: TRBD1; v_gene: TRBV11-2; CDR3nt: TGTGCCAGCAGCCAGGGACAGACCTACGAGCAGTACTTC; CDR3aa: CASSQGQTYEQYF
abundance: NA; j_gene: TRBJ2-1; d_gene: NA; v_gene: TRBV6-2/TRBV6-3; CDR3nt: TGTGCCAGCAGTACAGCTGACTACAATGAGCAGTTCTTC; CDR3aa: CASSTADYNEQFF
abundance: NA; j_gene: TRBJ2-5; d_gene: TRBD1; v_gene: TRBV25-1; CDR3nt: TGTGCCAGCAGTGGCGGACAGGGTGTTTGGGAGACCCAGTACTTC; CDR3aa: CASSGGQGVWETQYF
abundance: NA; j_gene: TRBJ1-4; d_gene: NA; v_gene: TRBV6-5; CDR3nt: TGTGCCAGCAGCCTCAATGAAAAACTGTTTTTT; CDR3aa: CASSLNEKLFF
abundance: NA; j_gene: TRBJ1-5; d_gene: NA; v_gene: TRBV27; CDR3nt: TGTGCCAGCAGTTTTGGAAGACAGGAAAATCAGCCCCAGCATTTT; CDR3aa: CASSFGRQENQPQHF
abundance: NA; j_gene: TRBJ1-1; d_gene: NA; v_gene: TRBV27; CDR3nt: TGTGCCAGCAGTTTTTTACAGGGTGGGTTCTACACTGAAGCTTTCTTT; CDR3aa: CASSFLQGGFYTEAFF
abundance: NA; j_gene: TRBJ2-1; d_gene: TRBD2; v_gene: TRBV7-2; CDR3nt: TGTGCCAGCAGCCGGGGACTAGCGGGGGTTGGTGAGCAGTTCTTC; CDR3aa: CASSRGLAGVGEQFF
abundance: NA; j_gene: TRBJ1-2; d_gene: TRBD1; v_gene: TRBV3-1/TRBV3-2; CDR3nt: TGTGCCAGCAGCCAAGGGGACAGGGGGGCCTTCTATGGCTACACCTTC; CDR3aa: CASSQGDRGAFYGYTF
abundance: NA; j_gene: TRBJ2-1; d_gene: NA; v_gene: TRBV28; CDR3nt: TGTGCCAGCAGTTTATCCGTTAGCGGCAATGAGCAGTTCTTC; CDR3aa: CASSLSVSGNEQFF
abundance: NA; j_gene: TRBJ1-2; d_gene: TRBD1; v_gene: TRBV27; CDR3nt: TGTGCCAGCAGTTTAGCAGGGGGAGGTGGCTACACCTTC; CDR3aa: CASSLAGGGGYTF
abundance: NA; j_gene: TRBJ2-1; d_gene: NA; v_gene: TRBV7-9; CDR3nt: TGTGCCAGCAGCCGGGTCGGCTACAATGAGCAGTTCTTC; CDR3aa: CASSRVGYNEQFF
abundance: NA; j_gene: TRBJ2-7; d_gene: NA; v_gene: TRBV5-6; CDR3nt: TGTGCCAGCAGCTCCATGGTCCGGGCCTACGAGCAGTACTTC; CDR3aa: CASSSMVRAYEQYF
abundance: few; j_gene: TRBJ1-5; d_gene: NA; v_gene: TRBV5-5; CDR3nt: TGTGCCAGCAGCCCTCTGGACACCTCTAAGCCCCAGCATTTT; CDR3aa: CASSPLDTSKPQHF
abundance: few; j_gene: TRBJ1-4; d_gene: NA; v_gene: TRBV7-9; CDR3nt: TGTGCCAGCAGCTTCGGCCAGGGGAATGAAAAACTGTTTTTT; CDR3aa: CASSFGQGNEKLFF
abundance: NA; j_gene: TRBJ2-5; d_gene: NA; v_gene: TRBV5-1; CDR3nt: TGCGCCAGCAGCTTGGCCTCACAGGGAGAGGAGACCCAGTACTTC; CDR3aa: CASSLASQGEETQYF
abundance: once; j_gene: TRBJ1-6; d_gene: TRBD1; v_gene: TRBV19; CDR3nt: TGTGCCAGTAAAGGGGACAGAAATAATTCACCCCTCCACTTT; CDR3aa: CASKGDRNNSPLHF
abundance: NA; j_gene: TRBJ2-4; d_gene: TRBD1; v_gene: TRBV6-5; CDR3nt: TGTGCCAGCAGTTCCGTCGGGGACAGCAAAAACATTCAGTACTTC; CDR3aa: CASSSVGDSKNIQYF
abundance: NA; j_gene: TRBJ2-7; d_gene: TRBD1; v_gene: TRBV2; CDR3nt: TGTGCCAGCAGTCCGGGGACAGGGGGCGAGCAGTACTTC; CDR3aa: CASSPGTGGEQYF
abundance: few; j_gene: TRBJ1-4; d_gene: NA; v_gene: TRBV12-3/TRBV12-4; CDR3nt: TGTGCCAGCAGTTCTGCAACTAATGAAAAACTGTTTTTT; CDR3aa: CASSSATNEKLFF
abundance: NA; j_gene: TRBJ1-1; d_gene: NA; v_gene: TRBV5-1; CDR3nt: TGCGCCAGCAGCCTTTCCGGGTCTATGAACACTGAAGCTTTCTTT; CDR3aa: CASSLSGSMNTEAFF
abundance: NA; j_gene: TRBJ2-1; d_gene: NA; v_gene: TRBV7-8; CDR3nt: TGTGCCAGCAGCCTTCCTTGGCGGCGGAGCTCCTACAATGAGCAGTTCTTC; CDR3aa: CASSLPWRRSSYNEQFF
abundance: NA; j_gene: TRBJ2-5; d_gene: NA; v_gene: TRBV7-9; CDR3nt: TGTGCCAGCAGCTTAGAAGTGAGACAAGAGACCCAGTACTTC; CDR3aa: CASSLEVRQETQYF
abundance: NA; j_gene: TRBJ1-1; d_gene: NA; v_gene: TRBV5-6; CDR3nt: TGTGCCAGCAGCTTGTACCCCAGGGAGGGCACTGAAGCTTTCTTT; CDR3aa: CASSLYPREGTEAFF
abundance: NA; j_gene: TRBJ2-7; d_gene: NA; v_gene: TRBV7-9; CDR3nt: TGTGCCAGCAGCCCAACAGCCCCGAGTTACGAGCAGTACTTC; CDR3aa: CASSPTAPSYEQYF
abundance: NA; j_gene: TRBJ2-3; d_gene: TRBD2; v_gene: TRBV2; CDR3nt: TGTGCCAAACCGGGACTAGCGGGAGGGCCAGGAAGCACAGATACGCAGTATTTT; CDR3aa: CAKPGLAGGPGSTDTQYF
abundance: NA; j_gene: TRBJ2-7; d_gene: NA; v_gene: TRBV13; CDR3nt: TGTGCCAGCAGCTTAGAGTCAGGGCGTAAAAGCTACGAGCAGTACTTC; CDR3aa: CASSLESGRKSYEQYF
abundance: once; j_gene: TRBJ2-5; d_gene: NA; v_gene: TRBV7-3; CDR3nt: TGTGCCAGCAGCTTAATGAGGGCTCAAGAGACCCAGTACTTC; CDR3aa: CASSLMRAQETQYF
abundance: NA; j_gene: TRBJ1-1; d_gene: NA; v_gene: TRBV7-9; CDR3nt: TGTGCCAGCAGCTTAGCCGGGGGTAACACTGAAGCTTTCTTT; CDR3aa: CASSLAGGNTEAFF
abundance: NA; j_gene: TRBJ2-1; d_gene: TRBD2; v_gene: TRBV5-1; CDR3nt: TGCGCCAGCAGCTTACTAGCGGGAGGAGGCAATGAGCAGTTCTTC; CDR3aa: CASSLLAGGGNEQFF
abundance: NA; j_gene: TRBJ2-6; d_gene: NA; v_gene: TRBV7-9; CDR3nt: TGTGCCAGCAGCTTAAGGGGGACCGCACTGACCTCTGGGGCCAACGTCCTGACTTTC; CDR3aa: CASSLRGTALTSGANVLTF
abundance: NA; j_gene: TRBJ1-2; d_gene: NA; v_gene: TRBV5-1; CDR3nt: TGCGCCAGCAGCTTGGGCCCCGGCGGTGGCTACACCTTC; CDR3aa: CASSLGPGGGYTF
abundance: NA; j_gene: TRBJ1-6; d_gene: NA; v_gene: TRBV27; CDR3nt: TGTGCCAGCAGTTTTGGGCAGCCGGCGGGGGCCCTCCACTTT; CDR3aa: CASSFGQPAGALHF
abundance: few; j_gene: TRBJ1-2; d_gene: TRBD1; v_gene: TRBV6-5; CDR3nt: TGTGCCAGCAGTCTCAGAGGGGACAGGGTTGACTACACCTTC; CDR3aa: CASSLRGDRVDYTF
abundance: NA; j_gene: TRBJ1-5; d_gene: NA; v_gene: TRBV19; CDR3nt: TGTGCCAGCTCCGATACGGGGGGCAATCAGCCCCAGCATTTT; CDR3aa: CASSDTGGNQPQHF
abundance: NA; j_gene: TRBJ1-2; d_gene: NA; v_gene: TRBV2; CDR3nt: TGTGCCAGCACGCCAGGCCTCCCCTCTTTCTATGGCTACACCTTC; CDR3aa: CASTPGLPSFYGYTF
abundance: NA; j_gene: TRBJ2-6; d_gene: NA; v_gene: TRBV27; CDR3nt: TGTGCCAGCAGTGTCAGGCCCCTACAGGTTTCTGGGGCCAACGTCCTGACTTTC; CDR3aa: CASSVRPLQVSGANVLTF
abundance: NA; j_gene: TRBJ2-7; d_gene: TRBD2; v_gene: TRBV28; CDR3nt: TGTGCCGTCGGGGGGTGGTCCTACGAGCAGTACTTC; CDR3aa: CAVGGWSYEQYF
abundance: NA; j_gene: TRBJ1-2; d_gene: TRBD1; v_gene: TRBV12-3/TRBV12-4; CDR3nt: TGTGCCAGCGATGACAGGGTTCCTTCTGGCTACACCTTC; CDR3aa: CASDDRVPSGYTF
abundance: NA; j_gene: TRBJ2-7; d_gene: NA; v_gene: TRBV14; CDR3nt: TGTGCCAGCAGCCTTGAAGGGGCCTACGAGCAGTACTTC; CDR3aa: CASSLEGAYEQYF
abundance: NA; j_gene: TRBJ2-7; d_gene: NA; v_gene: TRBV12-3/TRBV12-4; CDR3nt: TGTGCCAGCAGTTTCTACAGGCTGGACGAGCAGTACTTC; CDR3aa: CASSFYRLDEQYF
abundance: once; j_gene: TRBJ1-4; d_gene: TRBD1; v_gene: TRBV5-1; CDR3nt: TGCGCCAGCAGCTCGGGACAGGGGGTTGAAAAACTGTTTTTT; CDR3aa: CASSSGQGVEKLFF
abundance: NA; j_gene: TRBJ1-2; d_gene: NA; v_gene: TRBV4-1; CDR3nt: TGCGCCAGCAGCCAAGACGGCGGCAGCAACTATGGCTACACCTTC; CDR3aa: CASSQDGGSNYGYTF
abundance: NA; j_gene: TRBJ1-5; d_gene: TRBD1; v_gene: TRBV5-1; CDR3nt: TGCGCCAGCAGCCTACAGGGGGCTGTCGGCCAGCCCCAGCATTTT; CDR3aa: CASSLQGAVGQPQHF
abundance: NA; j_gene: TRBJ1-2; d_gene: TRBD1; v_gene: TRBV28; CDR3nt: TGTGCCAGCAGAACAGGGGGCGGGTATGGCTACACCTTC; CDR3aa: CASRTGGGYGYTF
abundance: NA; j_gene: TRBJ1-4; d_gene: NA; v_gene: TRBV7-9; CDR3nt: TGTGCCAGCAGCTTGATCGGTCCGCAAGAAAAACTGTTTTTT; CDR3aa: CASSLIGPQEKLFF
abundance: NA; j_gene: TRBJ1-5; d_gene: NA; v_gene: TRBV19; CDR3nt: TGTGCCAGTAACAACCTCGGGACAAATAGCAATCAGCCCCAGCATTTT; CDR3aa: CASNNLGTNSNQPQHF
abundance: NA; j_gene: TRBJ1-2; d_gene: NA; v_gene: TRBV6-5; CDR3nt: TGTGCCAGCAGCGACGTCCGGGGTAGTGGCTATGGCTACACCTTC; CDR3aa: CASSDVRGSGYGYTF
abundance: few; j_gene: TRBJ2-5; d_gene: TRBD2; v_gene: TRBV20-1; CDR3nt: TGCAGTGCTAGTTATAGCGGGAGGGCTGAAGAGACCCAGTACTTC; CDR3aa: CSASYSGRAEETQYF
abundance: NA; j_gene: TRBJ2-2; d_gene: NA; v_gene: TRBV14; CDR3nt: TGTGCCAGCAGCCAAGGACATCTTTGGAGGGGTAACACCGGGGAGCTGTTTTTT; CDR3aa: CASSQGHLWRGNTGELFF